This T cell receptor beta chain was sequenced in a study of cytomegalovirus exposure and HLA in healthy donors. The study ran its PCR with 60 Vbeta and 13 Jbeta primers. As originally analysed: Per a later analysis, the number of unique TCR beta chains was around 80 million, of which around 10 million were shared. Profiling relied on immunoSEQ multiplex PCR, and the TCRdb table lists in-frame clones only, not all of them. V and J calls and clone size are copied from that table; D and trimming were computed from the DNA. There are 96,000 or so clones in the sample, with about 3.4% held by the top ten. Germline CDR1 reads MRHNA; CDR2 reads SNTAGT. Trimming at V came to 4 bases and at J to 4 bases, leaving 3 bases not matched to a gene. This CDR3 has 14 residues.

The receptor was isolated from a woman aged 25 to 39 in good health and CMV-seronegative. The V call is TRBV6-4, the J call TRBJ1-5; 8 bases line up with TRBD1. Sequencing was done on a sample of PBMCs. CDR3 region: CASSATGDNQPQHF. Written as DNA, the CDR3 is TGTGCCAGCAGTGCGACAGGGGATAATCAGCCCCAGCATTTT.